This paragraph reports one T cell receptor (beta chain). Primers included in the PCR were 60 Vbeta and 13 Jbeta primers. Repertoires were generated with immunoSEQ multiplex PCR, while TCRdb's copy carries only in-frame clones and drops some. The sample has about 180,000 clones, 80% seen once. The source of the sample is a study of cytomegalovirus exposure and HLA in healthy donors. Trimming pared 4 bases from V and 4 bases from J, leaving 16 bases between. The CDR3 has 15 residues. CDR1 is SGHRS and CDR2 is YFSETQ in the germline V gene. Sequenced input: PBMCs. This TCR derives from a man aged 30 to 45 in good health and CMV-seropositive. V gene TRBV5-1 combines with J gene TRBJ2-3; D perhaps matches TRBD2 (6 bases). The CDR3 region is CASSPEGRHADTQYF. CDR3 coding DNA: TGCGCCAGCAGCCCGGAGGGGAGGCACGCAGATACGCAGTATTTT.